This T cell receptor beta chain was obtained from a study of blood T cells in healthy people across ages. Study observations and caveats: A conclusive naive versus antigen-experienced comparison was prevented by the unsorted PBMCs. From one million sequenced T cells, diversity estimates were lower bounds.

Alongside a J-beta primer mix, a sample-barcoded 5' primer served in a second PCR lasting about 7 to 12 cycles. Every cDNA molecule carried a tag from a template-switch adaptor bearing 12 random nucleotides. One entry per CDR3 protein results from TCRdb running MiXCR on the 5' RACE reads. The sample yields around 1,800,000 distinct CDR3 sequences, about 39% seen once. Germline V lookup: CDR1 SGHTA, CDR2 FQGNSA. This CDR3 has 15 residues. Comment on this clonotype: Its antigen remains unidentified.

The chain has TRBV7-2 and TRBJ2-4, with D perhaps given as TRBD1 or TRBD2 (5 bases each). The DNA end is a closer match to TRBJ2-7, so the J assignment may be wrong. The clonotype was recovered from a human donor in good health. The sample taken for sequencing was blood. The CDR3 sequence is CASSFVEGYTYEQYF. The CDR3 DNA is TGTGCCAGCAGCTTCGTCGAGGGGTACACCTACGAGCAGTACTTC.